The entry that follows covers one T cell receptor (beta chain) sequence. Its antigen is still unknown. At one of its ends the junction is not consistent with the germline gene, which may arise from a read error. These data come from a study of Ad26.COV2.S vaccination and SARS-CoV-2 variants. On the study more broadly: Donor participated within the Ad26.COV2.S arm of the COV1001 trial. Ad26.COV2.S, an intramuscular injection, was given once or twice 56 days apart. Study-wide results and limits: Total T cell responses, in the TCR breadth and depth analyses, may have been underestimated.

Treatment meaning: 19 received Ad26.COV2.S at low or high dose, single or two shots; about five received placebo; per-sample allocation not given. On day 63 after the first injection, vaccine and placebo recipients gave samples. Ad26 vector vaccine expressed Wuhan-strain SARS-CoV-2 spike. The CDR3 runs to 14 residues. The germline V gene has CDR1 SQVTM and CDR2 ANQGSEA. The protocol was immunoSEQ multiplex PCR, while the TCRdb copy is restricted to in-frame clones and leaves out a portion. Among roughly 510,000 clones listed, around nine tenths were seen once. Sequences were derived from peripheral blood, sampled in a trial of Ad26.COV2.S vaccine versus placebo. The chain has TRBV29-1 and TRBJ1-2; TRBD1 matches 8 bases. This TCR came from a person between 18 and 65 years old who received the Ad26.COV2.S COVID-19 vaccine or a placebo. The CDR3 sequence: CSVDQGARGGLEAF. The DNA of the CDR3 is TGCAGCGTTGACCAGGGGGCGCGGGGCGGGTTGGAGGCCTTC.